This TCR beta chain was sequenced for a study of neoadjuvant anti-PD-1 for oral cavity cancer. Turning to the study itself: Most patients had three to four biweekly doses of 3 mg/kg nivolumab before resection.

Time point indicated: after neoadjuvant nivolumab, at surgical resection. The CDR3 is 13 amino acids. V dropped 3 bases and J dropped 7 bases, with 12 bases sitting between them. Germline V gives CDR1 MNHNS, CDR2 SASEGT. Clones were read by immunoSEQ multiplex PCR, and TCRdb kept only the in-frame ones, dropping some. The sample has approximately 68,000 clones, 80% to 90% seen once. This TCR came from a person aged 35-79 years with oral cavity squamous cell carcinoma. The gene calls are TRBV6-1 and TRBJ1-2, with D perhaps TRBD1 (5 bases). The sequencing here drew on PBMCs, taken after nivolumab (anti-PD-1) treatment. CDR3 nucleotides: TGTGCCAGCAGTGACAGGGTCTTGGCTGGCTACACCTTC. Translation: CASSDRVLAGYTF.